Each of the 22 T cell receptor beta chains below was sequenced from the same sample in a study of blood T cell repertoires in COVID-19. TCRdb's copy holds only in-frame clones and misses some; the assay was immunoSEQ multiplex PCR. This sample has tens of thousands of clones, with less than 85% found just once. The sequenced sample consisted of peripheral blood. All receptors come from a human donor in a cohort sampled during active COVID-19.

The V call is TRBV5-5, the J call TRBJ2-7; 11 nucleotides align to TRBD1. J was trimmed by 2 bases and V by 4 bases; bases with no gene match: 2. Germline values: CDR1 SGHKS, CDR2 YYEKEE (reference sequence). The CDR3 has 14 residues. The CDR3 reads CASSQGQGAYEQYF. The CDR3 nucleotides are TGTGCCAGCAGCCAGGGACAGGGGGCCTACGAGCAGTACTTC.

CDR3 nucleotide sequence: TGCGCCAGCAGACTATCTAGGAACACTGAAGCTTTCTTT. As protein: CASRLSRNTEAFF. The V and J genes are TRBV10-1 and TRBJ1-1; D is unresolved. In germline, CDR1 is WNHNN, CDR2 SYGVQD (reference sequence). The length of the CDR3 is 13 residues. The V gene lost 6 bases and the J gene lost 1 base, with 9 bases spanning the gap.

The chain carries TRBV6-2 or TRBV6-3 and TRBJ1-2; D may be TRBD1 (5 bases). Germline V gives CDR1 MNHEY, CDR2 SVGEGT. Trimming removed 0 bases at V and 4 bases at J, with 12 bases between. This CDR3 comprises 15 residues. The CDR3, as DNA: TGTGCCAGCAGTTACTCGACGGACAATTTCTATGGCTACACCTTC. It specifies CASSYSTDNFYGYTF.

This chain links TRBV19 with TRBJ1-1; no clear D. Germline values: CDR1 LNHDA, CDR2 SQIVND (reference sequence). Trimming took off 6 bases at V and 3 bases at J, with 11 bases between the two ends. CDR3 size: 13 residues. CDR3 protein: CASSKLGDTEAFF. The CDR3 DNA sequence: TGTGCCAGTAGCAAGCTCGGAGACACTGAAGCTTTCTTT. The variable domain in full, with the rest retrieved from reference TRBV19 and TRBJ1-1, is DGGITQSPKYLFRKEGQNVTLSCEQNLNHDAMYWYRQDPGQGLRLIYYSQIVNDFQKGDIAEGYSVSREKKESFPLTVTSAQKNPTAFYLCASSKLGDTEAFFGQGTRLTVV.

This chain uses TRBV4-1 with TRBJ1-1; TRBD1 matches at 12 bases. V was clipped by 1 base and J by 3 bases; unmatched bases: 6. Germline V lookup: CDR1 MGHRA, CDR2 YSYEKL. This CDR3 comprises 17 residues. The CDR3: CASSQAGTGGSYTEAFF. CDR3 DNA sequence: TGCGCCAGCAGCCAAGCCGGGACAGGGGGCTCCTACACTGAAGCTTTCTTT.

V is TRBV5-4 and J is TRBJ1-2; 9 positions agree with TRBD1. Trimming took 1 base from V and 5 from J; bases not matched to a gene: 6. The CDR3 is made up of 15 amino acids. Germline CDR1 SGHNT, CDR2 YYREEE (reference sequence). The CDR3 sequence is CASSLSGQGLYGYTF. CDR3 DNA: TGTGCCAGCAGCTTGTCTGGACAGGGGCTGTATGGCTACACCTTC. The variable domain in full, completed from reference TRBV5-4 and TRBJ1-2, reads ETGVTQSPTHLIKTRGQQVTLRCSSQSGHNTVSWYQQALGQGPQFIFQYYREEENGRGNFPPRFSGLQFPNYSSELNVNALELDDSALYLCASSLSGQGLYGYTFGSGTRLTVV.

The chain combines TRBV27 with TRBJ2-5; 8 bases are shared with TRBD2. The germline V gene encodes CDR1 MNHEY and CDR2 SMNVEV (reference sequence). The CDR3 contains 14 residues. V lost 3 bases and J lost 3; bases outside the gene matches: 3. Here the CDR3 reads CASSFQRGKETQYF. The CDR3 DNA is TGTGCCAGCAGTTTCCAGCGGGGGAAAGAGACCCAGTACTTC.

The chain employs TRBV4-1 and TRBJ2-7; TRBD2 matches at 7 bases. The CDR3 contains 17 residues. The V segment lost 1 base and the J segment 3 bases; nucleotides outside the gene matches: 12. Germline assignment: CDR1 MGHRA and CDR2 YSYEKL. The DNA of the CDR3 is TGCGCCAGCAGCCAAGCTGGGGGACTAAGGACCCGCTACGAGCAGTACTTC. Amino acid sequence: CASSQAGGLRTRYEQYF.

V usage is TRBV11-2 and J usage is TRBJ1-1; D remains ambiguous. The CDR3 totals 15 residues. CDR1 is SGHAT and CDR2 is FQNNGV in the germline V gene. Trimming took 5 bases from V and 6 from J, leaving 19 bases between them. CDR3 residues: CASSPRTGKSAEAFF. The CDR3 DNA follows: TGTGCCAGCAGCCCGCGGACGGGGAAGAGCGCTGAAGCTTTCTTT.

This clone was recorded only once. The chain is built from TRBV7-3 and TRBJ1-6; 10 nucleotides agree with TRBD1. J gave up 2 bases and V 5 bases, and 3 bases lay outside the gene matches. Germline CDR1 SGHTA, CDR2 FQGTGA. This CDR3 region has 16 residues. CDR3 in DNA: TGTGCCAGCAGCCCCGGGACAGGGGCCTATAATTCACCCCTCCACTTT. As protein: CASSPGTGAYNSPLHF.

This chain links TRBV19 with TRBJ2-5; D is perhaps TRBD1 (6 bases). Germline V gene sequence: CDR1 LNHDA, CDR2 SQIVND (reference sequence). Between the trimmed V and J ends, which lost 3 bases and 0 bases, there was a span of 14 bases. This CDR3 contains 16 residues. For the CDR3, the DNA is TGTGCCAGTAGTATCAGGGGAACAGGGTACCAAGAGACCCAGTACTTC. It codes for CASSIRGTGYQETQYF.

The V and J genes are TRBV9 and TRBJ1-1, with D possibly being TRBD1 (6 bases). The CDR3 sequence is 15 residues long. Germline V CDR1 and CDR2: SGDLS, YYNGEE. V gave up 4 bases and J gave up 1 base, with 14 bases separating them. This CDR3 reads CASSPRGGQNTEAFF. For the CDR3, the DNA is TGTGCCAGCAGCCCCAGGGGTGGACAGAACACTGAAGCTTTCTTT.

This clone was detected a few times. The chain is built from TRBV6-2 or TRBV6-3 and TRBJ1-6; 7 nucleotides line up with TRBD1. CDR3 length equals 15 residues. Germline V lookup: CDR1 MNHEY, CDR2 SVGEGT. Trimming cost V 6 bases and J 15 bases; bases outside gene matches: 17. The CDR3 reads CASSDAGTARYVLHF. DNA for the CDR3: TGTGCCAGCAGCGACGCCGGGACAGCTCGGTATGTCCTCCACTTT.

The chain has TRBV18 and TRBJ1-4; 7 bases match TRBD1. The germline CDR1 and CDR2 sequences are KGHSH and LQKENI. The ends lost 3 bases at V and 5 bases at J; junction bases unmatched: 6. This CDR3 comprises 15 residues. The CDR3 bases are TGTGCCAGCTCACCTTCCGGGACAGCAAATGAAAAACTGTTTTTT. This translates into CASSPSGTANEKLFF.

The chain links TRBV6-5 to TRBJ1-2, with 10 bases that match TRBD1. Germline CDR1 reads MNHEY; CDR2 reads SVGAGI. V shed 2 bases and J 7 bases; nucleotides not matched to a gene: 1. The CDR3 runs 13 residues. CDR3 sequence: CASSYDRGLGYTF. The DNA for the CDR3 is TGTGCCAGCAGTTACGACAGGGGGCTTGGCTACACCTTC.

The chain combines TRBV6-6 with TRBJ1-3; TRBD1 matches at 7 bases. V shed 7 bases and J 7 bases; nucleotides not matched to a gene: 4. The CDR3 sequence is 12 residues long. Looked up from germline, CDR1 is MNHNY and CDR2 is SVGAGI (reference sequence). CDR3 region: CASNRDSNTIYF. CDR3 bases: TGTGCCAGCAATCGGGACAGCAACACCATATATTTT.

V usage is TRBV19 and J usage is TRBJ1-1, with TRBD1 identical over 9 bases. CDR1 and CDR2 (germline): LNHDA, SQIVND (reference sequence). CDR3 size: 14 residues. The trim removed 7 bases at V and 5 bases at J, leaving 8 bases unmatched. The CDR3 loop is CASTMTGGGTEAFF. The CDR3, as DNA: TGTGCCAGTACCATGACAGGGGGTGGTACTGAAGCTTTCTTT. Using reference TRBV19 and TRBJ1-1 for the parts outside the CDR3, the full variable domain is DGGITQSPKYLFRKEGQNVTLSCEQNLNHDAMYWYRQDPGQGLRLIYYSQIVNDFQKGDIAEGYSVSREKKESFPLTVTSAQKNPTAFYLCASTMTGGGTEAFFGQGTRLTVV.

This clone was seen only a few times. The rearrangement uses TRBV2 and TRBJ1-1; no firm D call. V shed 6 bases and J shed 0 bases, with 11 bases lying between them. This CDR3 has 14 amino acids. CDR1 and CDR2 (germline): SNHLY, FYNNEI. CDR3 in amino acids: CASSLSPMNTEAFF. The CDR3, as DNA: TGTGCCAGCAGCCTTAGCCCCATGAACACTGAAGCTTTCTTT.

The CDR3 DNA is TGCAGTGCTAGTTGGATGGGGGGCACTGAAGCTTTCTTT. As protein: CSASWMGGTEAFF. V usage is TRBV20-1 and J usage is TRBJ1-1; the D gene is possibly TRBD1 (5 bases). Trimming removed 3 bases from V and 4 bases from J, with 12 bases in between. The germline V gene has CDR1 DFQATT and CDR2 SNEGSKA (reference sequence). This CDR3 is 13 amino acids long.

The rearrangement joins TRBV5-5 to TRBJ1-2; TRBD1 is a possible D gene (6 bases). The CDR3 covers 15 residues. Germline lookup yields CDR1 SGHKS and CDR2 YYEKEE (reference sequence). With 0 bases removed from V and 1 base from J, the gap between germline ends came to 10 bases. The DNA of the CDR3 is TGTGCCAGCAGCTTGGCGGCAGGGGATAACTATGGCTACACCTTC. Translated: CASSLAAGDNYGYTF.

The rearrangement links TRBV7-2 to TRBJ1-1; D is perhaps TRBD1 (5 bases). This CDR3 is built from 13 residues. V was trimmed by 5 bases and J by 2 bases, leaving 9 bases between them. Per germline, CDR1 SGHTA and CDR2 FQGNSA. The DNA for the CDR3 is TGTGCCAGCAGCAAGGGGCTAAACACTGAAGCTTTCTTT. Residues: CASSKGLNTEAFF.

This sequence joins TRBV9 and TRBJ1-2, with 9 bases fitting TRBD1. V was pared by 0 bases and J by 0 bases, with 9 bases of the junction left unmatched. The V gene's germline CDR1 is SGDLS and CDR2 YYNGEE. This CDR3 spans 18 amino acids. CDR3 amino acids: CASSVVGDRARTNYGYTF. CDR3 nucleotide sequence: TGTGCCAGCAGCGTAGTTGGGGACAGGGCCCGCACTAACTATGGCTACACCTTC.